Below are 25 T cell receptor beta chains sequenced from a single sample in a study of T cells after yellow fever vaccination. Using its own MiXCR run on the 5' RACE reads, TCRdb lists one record per CDR3 protein. The sample holds roughly 310,000 distinct CDR3 sequences, 8.7% seen once. Sample: PBMCs, taken on the day of the first yellow fever vaccination. The receptors were sampled from a man younger than 35 who received the YFV17D yellow fever vaccine.

The sample holds a few counts of this clonotype. The rearrangement joins TRBV5-6 to TRBJ2-1, with 7 bases fitting TRBD1. V gave up 4 bases and J gave up 4 bases; unmatched junction bases: 8. Germline CDR1 is SGHDT and CDR2 is YYEEEE. The CDR3 has 15 residues. The CDR3 DNA follows: TGTGCCAGCAGCACAACAGGGGAGTCATACAATGAGCAGTTCTTC. It codes for CASSTTGESYNEQFF.

CDR3 nucleotides: TGTGCCTGGAGTGAGACGTTTTACGAGCAGTACTTC. This codes for CAWSETFYEQYF. This chain uses TRBV30 with TRBJ2-7; D is undetermined. CDR3 length equals 12 residues. Per germline, CDR1 GTSNPN and CDR2 SVGIG (reference sequence). V was clipped by 1 base and J by 4 bases, with 8 bases between them.

This clonotype occurred a few times. The V gene is TRBV7-2, the J gene TRBJ2-6, with D maybe TRBD2 (6 bases). V shed 6 bases and J shed 7 bases, with 10 bases lying between them. Germline V lookup: CDR1 SGHTA, CDR2 FQGNSA. The CDR3 totals 13 residues. The CDR3 reads CASRLGLANVLTF. In DNA, the CDR3 is TGTGCCAGCAGGCTGGGACTTGCCAACGTCCTGACTTTC.

This clonotype turned up a few times. V gene TRBV15 combines with J gene TRBJ1-5, with D maybe TRBD1 (6 bases). Germline-derived CDR1 and CDR2 are LNHNV and YYDKDF (reference sequence). Between the trimmed V and J ends, which lost 5 bases and 7 bases, there was a span of 18 bases. CDR3 length equals 15 residues. CDR3 bases: TGTGCCACCAGCCGCCAGGGAGGGGGAGGACAGCCCCAGCATTTT. Its translation: CATSRQGGGGQPQHF.

This clonotype was counted many times. The J gene is TRBJ2-1, the V gene TRBV29-1, with 7 bases that match TRBD2. CDR1 is SQVTM and CDR2 is ANQGSEA in the germline V gene. CDR3 length: 16 amino acids. J was trimmed by 5 bases and V by 6 bases; bases with no gene match: 16. The CDR3 DNA sequence: TGCAGCGTCCGGACCGGATCCGGGGGGACTCACAATGAGCAGTTCTTC. Its protein product is CSVRTGSGGTHNEQFF.

The chain has TRBV5-6 and TRBJ2-3; a weak D match, TRBD1 (5 bases). This CDR3 has 12 residues. V was cut by 5 bases and J by 8 bases, with 12 bases left in between. The germline CDR1 and CDR2 sequences are SGHDT and YYEEEE. The CDR3 here is CASRSDRTTQYF. The CDR3 region has the DNA TGTGCCAGCAGATCTGACAGAACTACGCAGTATTTT.

This clonotype occurred a few times. The chain is built from TRBV30 and TRBJ2-3; 7 nucleotides agree with TRBD1. V gave up 2 bases and J gave up 1 base; unmatched junction bases: 9. The CDR3 runs to 16 residues. Germline CDR1 is GTSNPN and CDR2 is SVGIG (reference sequence). The CDR3: CAWSRLRGQRTDTQYF. Written as DNA, the CDR3 is TGTGCCTGGAGTCGCCTCCGGGGACAGCGCACAGATACGCAGTATTTT.

V gene TRBV10-3 combines with J gene TRBJ2-5; 7 nucleotides line up with TRBD1. V gave up 4 bases and J gave up 1 base; unmatched junction bases: 3. Germline CDR1 and CDR2: ENHRY and SYGVKD. The CDR3 length is 14 residues. The CDR3 region is CAISGTGAQETQYF. Written as DNA, the CDR3 is TGTGCCATCAGTGGGACAGGCGCCCAAGAGACCCAGTACTTC.

A remark on this clonotype: It may be a read error: a sequence one base away is much more abundant. The gene calls are TRBV20-1 and TRBJ2-7; 10 bases map to TRBD1. The CDR3 sequence is 14 residues long. Germline-derived CDR1 and CDR2 are DFQATT and SNEGSKA (reference sequence). The junction had 2 bases not matched to a gene; V was cut back by 3 bases and J by 0 bases. Here the CDR3 reads CSARDRGSSYEQYF. The CDR3 bases are TGCAGTGCTAGGGACAGGGGGAGCTCCTACGAGCAGTACTTC.

The chain couples TRBV5-1 to TRBJ1-3; no definite D call. V lost 0 bases to trimming and J lost 2 bases, with 9 bases between them. CDR3 length equals 15 residues. CDR1 and CDR2 from the germline V gene are SGHRS and YFSETQ. The CDR3: CASSLDLVPGNTIYF. In nucleotides, the CDR3 is TGCGCCAGCAGCTTGGATTTAGTTCCTGGAAACACCATATATTTT.

J is TRBJ2-3 and V is TRBV19; possibly TRBD2 for D (5 bases). Germline V gives CDR1 LNHDA, CDR2 SQIVND (reference sequence). V shed 7 bases and J shed 6 bases, with 20 bases lying between them. This CDR3 contains 15 residues. CDR3 sequence (DNA): TGTGCCAGTACCCCTCGGTCCCAAGGCGGGGATACGCAGTATTTT. The encoded protein is CASTPRSQGGDTQYF.

A few counts support this clonotype. The gene calls are TRBV30 and TRBJ1-5, with D hard to call. Trimming pared 2 bases from V and 7 bases from J, leaving 12 bases between. CDR1 is GTSNPN, CDR2 SVGIG, per germline (reference sequence). The CDR3 loop spans 13 amino acids. The CDR3 spells CAWSKLAGQPQHF. The CDR3 DNA is TGTGCCTGGAGTAAACTAGCGGGGCAGCCCCAGCATTTT.

In its sample, this clonotype was seen many times. This sequence joins TRBV12-3 or TRBV12-4 and TRBJ1-2, with D possibly TRBD1 on 5 matching bases. The CDR3 length is 12 residues. Trimming cost V 1 base and J 8 bases, with 8 bases left between them. CDR3 sequence (DNA): TGTGCCAGCAGTTTAGGAGGGGACGGCTACACCTTC. This encodes CASSLGGDGYTF.

This clonotype was detected a few times. The CDR3 coding sequence is TGCGCCAGCAGCCAAGATTACAGTCTAGCCAAAAACATTCAGTACTTC. It yields the protein CASSQDYSLAKNIQYF. The chain links TRBV4-3 to TRBJ2-4; no reliable D call. Germline V gene lookup returns CDR1 LGHNA and CDR2 YSLEER. V lost 0 bases and J lost 0, with 9 bases in between. The CDR3 covers 16 residues.

The V and J genes are TRBV12-3 or TRBV12-4 and TRBJ2-7; tentatively, D is TRBD1 (6 bases). V dropped 5 bases and J dropped 0 bases, with 11 bases sitting between them. This CDR3 spans 14 amino acids. The CDR3 DNA reads as TGTGCCAGCAGTCCCAGGGGTACCTCCTACGAGCAGTACTTC. Its protein is CASSPRGTSYEQYF.

This clonotype was observed a handful of times. The gene calls are TRBV7-3 and TRBJ1-1; D perhaps matches TRBD1 (5 bases). CDR1 and CDR2 from the germline V gene are SGHTA and FQGTGA. The length of the CDR3 is 17 residues. Deletions cut 11 bases from V and 6 bases from J, with 31 bases between. CDR3 coding DNA: TGTGCCCAACAGAGGGTCCATAGAGGAAGCGGGGACTCTGAAGCTTTCTTT. Translating it yields CAQQRVHRGSGDSEAFF.

The chain employs TRBV14 and TRBJ2-3, with a weak D call TRBD1 (5 bases). CDR1 SGHDN and CDR2 FVKESK come from the germline V gene. The V and J ends lost 5 bases and 4 bases respectively, with 13 bases between them. The CDR3 covers 14 residues. CDR3 sequence: CASSLRQLADTQYF. Written as DNA, the CDR3 is TGTGCCAGCAGCTTACGACAGTTAGCAGATACGCAGTATTTT.

This chain joins TRBV5-1 and TRBJ2-3, with a tentative D call TRBD1 (5 bases). With 2 bases removed from V and 4 bases from J, the gap between germline ends came to 17 bases. CDR3 size: 16 residues. In germline, CDR1 is SGHRS, CDR2 YFSETQ. CDR3 loop: CASSFLNQGAADTQYF. As DNA, the CDR3 is TGCGCCAGCAGCTTTTTAAATCAGGGCGCAGCAGATACGCAGTATTTT.

This clonotype appeared a few times. The chain links TRBV5-5 to TRBJ2-4; D may be TRBD1 or TRBD2 (5 bases each). Trimming took 0 bases from V and 6 from J, leaving 16 bases between them. This CDR3 has 16 residues. Germline assignment: CDR1 SGHKS and CDR2 YYEKEE (reference sequence). The CDR3 spells CASSLALGDWRNIQYF. The CDR3 DNA follows: TGTGCCAGCAGCTTGGCCTTGGGGGATTGGAGAAACATTCAGTACTTC.

The chain is built from TRBV4-1 and TRBJ2-5; D may match TRBD1 or TRBD2 (5 bases each). The CDR3 is 14 amino acids. Germline V gives CDR1 MGHRA, CDR2 YSYEKL. The V and J ends lost 1 base and 5 bases respectively, with 11 bases between them. The CDR3 nucleotides read TGCGCCAGCAGCCAAGCTGGGGACCGCGAGACCCAGTACTTC. It encodes CASSQAGDRETQYF.

This clonotype showed up just a few times. The chain uses TRBV7-9 and TRBJ2-2; D gene ambiguous. Germline loops: CDR1 SEHNR, CDR2 FQNEAQ (reference sequence). The CDR3 runs to 15 residues. The ends were cut back, 1 base at V and 4 bases at J, with 10 bases in the middle. CDR3 residues: CASSLGTNPTGELFF. The CDR3 DNA reads as TGTGCCAGCAGCTTAGGGACCAACCCCACCGGGGAGCTGTTTTTT.

The CDR3 here is CASSRDVNYGYTF. CDR3 nucleotides: TGTGCCAGCAGCCGGGACGTAAACTATGGCTACACCTTC. V usage is TRBV7-2 and J usage is TRBJ1-2, with D tentatively TRBD1 (5 bases). This CDR3 is built from 13 residues. V lost 5 bases to trimming and J lost 2 bases, with 9 bases between them. The germline CDR1 and CDR2 sequences are SGHTA and FQGNSA.

This clonotype was recorded at least ten times. V is TRBV10-3 and J is TRBJ2-1; 9 bases map to TRBD2. V dropped 4 bases and J dropped 3; count of bases not matched to a gene: 4. Germline assignment: CDR1 ENHRY and CDR2 SYGVKD. The CDR3 loop spans 15 amino acids. The CDR3 nucleotides read TGTGCCATCAGTGCGCAGCGGGGGGACTACAATGAGCAGTTCTTC. Translated: CAISAQRGDYNEQFF.

The chain combines TRBV6-6 with TRBJ2-1; D not certain. V lost 2 bases, J lost 7 bases, and 6 bases lay in between. CDR1 MNHNY and CDR2 SVGAGI come from the germline V gene (reference sequence). The CDR3 spans 12 residues. In nucleotides, the CDR3 is TGTGCCAGCAGTTACGCTTTGAATGAGCAGTTCTTC. This gives the protein CASSYALNEQFF.

V and J are TRBV7-2 and TRBJ2-3; 11 bases align to TRBD2. Per the germline V gene, CDR1 is SGHTA and CDR2 is FQGNSA. The ends lost 4 bases at V and 2 bases at J; junction bases unmatched: 5. The CDR3 runs 16 residues. CDR3 residues: CASSSLAGGVTDTQYF. DNA for the CDR3: TGTGCCAGCAGCTCCTTAGCGGGGGGGGTCACAGATACGCAGTATTTT.